The 11 T cell receptor beta chains reported below all come from one sample, sequenced in a study of blood T cell repertoires in COVID-19. This table comes from immunoSEQ multiplex PCR, and its TCRdb copy is limited to in-frame clones, with some not included. The sample contains approximately 440,000 clones, about nine tenths of which appear only once. Sequencing was done on a sample of peripheral blood. The receptors shown here come from a woman between 50 and 59 years old with COVID-19, enrolled during active disease.

The J gene is TRBJ1-1, the V gene TRBV11-2; 7 bases are shared with TRBD1. From germline, CDR1 is SGHAT and CDR2 FQNNGV. Trimming cost V 0 bases and J 11 bases; bases outside gene matches: 3. The CDR3 sequence is 12 residues long. The CDR3 sequence: CASSLEQGNAFF. In DNA form, the CDR3 reads TGTGCCAGCAGCTTAGAACAGGGGAATGCTTTCTTT.

The rearrangement links TRBV29-1 to TRBJ2-1, with D unresolved. Trimming shortened V by 4 bases and J by 3 bases, and 7 bases separated the two germline ends. Germline V gene lookup returns CDR1 SQVTM and CDR2 ANQGSEA. The CDR3 runs 12 residues. As DNA, the CDR3 is TGCAGCGTTGTTCCAGACTACAATGAGCAGTTCTTC. It is translated as CSVVPDYNEQFF.

The chain joins TRBV6-5 to TRBJ1-6, with D possibly being TRBD1 (5 bases). V lost 0 bases, J lost 9 bases, and 12 bases lay in between. Germline CDR1 reads MNHEY; CDR2 reads SVGAGI. The CDR3 length is 15 residues. The CDR3 spells CASSYSGREGSPLHF. CDR3 bases: TGTGCCAGCAGTTACTCCGGCAGGGAGGGTTCACCCCTCCACTTT.

V and J are TRBV6-5 and TRBJ1-3; D is unclear. The germline V and J ends were trimmed by 5 bases and 0 bases, with 8 bases remaining between them. Germline V gene data show CDR1 as MNHEY and CDR2 as SVGAGI. This CDR3 spans 14 amino acids. DNA for the CDR3: TGTGCCAGCAGTCAGATAAGCTCTGGAAACACCATATATTTT. This encodes CASSQISSGNTIYF.

The chain has TRBV11-2 and TRBJ2-7; 8 nucleotides line up with TRBD1. The CDR3 sequence is 15 residues long. V trimming: 5 bases; J trimming: 3 bases; junction bases outside the gene matches: 9. The germline gives CDR1 SGHAT, CDR2 FQNNGV. The CDR3 bases are TGTGCCAGCAGCAAACCGGGACAGGCGGACTACGAGCAGTACTTC. It codes for CASSKPGQADYEQYF.

This rearrangement joins TRBV6-5 to TRBJ2-1; the D gene is possibly TRBD2 (5 bases). The length of the CDR3 is 13 residues. The V gene's germline CDR1 is MNHEY and CDR2 SVGAGI. Trimming removed 8 bases from V and 2 bases from J, with 10 bases in between. CDR3 in DNA: TGTGCCAGCGTCCCCGGGGCCTACAATGAGCAGTTCTTC. This translates into CASVPGAYNEQFF.

The V gene is TRBV6-4, the J gene TRBJ2-2, with D possibly matching TRBD1 (5 bases). This CDR3 is 15 amino acids long. V lost 5 bases, J lost 1 base, and 11 bases lay in between. The germline gives CDR1 MRHNA, CDR2 SNTAGT. CDR3 nucleotides: TGTGCCAGCAGTCAAGACAGAGGGAACACCGGGGAGCTGTTTTTT. It translates to CASSQDRGNTGELFF.

This rearrangement joins TRBV19 to TRBJ2-1; no clear D gene. With 8 bases removed from V and 4 bases from J, the gap between germline ends came to 12 bases. There are 13 residues in the CDR3. CDR1 and CDR2 from the germline V gene are LNHDA and SQIVND (reference sequence). Written as DNA, the CDR3 is TGTGCCAGTTGTAAGAACAGTTACAATGAGCAGTTCTTC. This translates into CASCKNSYNEQFF.

The sample holds one count of this clone. The chain is built from TRBV21-1 and TRBJ2-1; the table calls TRBD2, which could not be checked here. TRBV21-1 has pseudogene status. The CDR3 length is 12 residues. The CDR3 is CASSKGLNEQFF. CDR3 bases: TGTGCCAGCAGCAAAGGTCTTAATGAGCAGTTCTTC.

The rearrangement joins TRBV6-5 to TRBJ1-1; TRBD1 matches 8 bases. The junction had 8 bases not matched to a gene; V was cut back by 4 bases and J by 10 bases. The CDR3 sequence is 13 residues long. Germline CDR1 MNHEY, CDR2 SVGAGI. Written as DNA, the CDR3 is TGTGCCAGCAGTTCGACCGGGACAGGAGGAGCTTTCTTT. It specifies CASSSTGTGGAFF.

This clone has just one count. The CDR3 loop reads CASSYDSALNYGYTF. CDR3 nucleotide sequence: TGTGCCAGCAGCTACGACAGCGCCCTTAACTATGGCTACACCTTC. The chain uses TRBV27 and TRBJ1-2; D possibly corresponds to TRBD1 (5 bases). The CDR3 contains 15 residues. V shed 6 bases and J shed 1 base, with 15 bases lying between them. Germline V CDR1 and CDR2: MNHEY, SMNVEV (reference sequence).